One sample yielded the 15 T cell receptor beta chains listed below, sequenced in a study of blood T cell repertoires in COVID-19. Libraries were prepared by immunoSEQ multiplex PCR; TCRdb keeps only in-frame clonotypes and omits some of them. The sample has some 68,000 clones; 89% are singletons. The sequenced sample consisted of peripheral blood. These receptors all stem from a middle-aged man with active COVID-19.

The V gene is TRBV13, the J gene TRBJ2-5; D not resolved. CDR3 length: 14 amino acids. Germline V gene lookup returns CDR1 PRHDT and CDR2 FYEKMQ (reference sequence). V was pared by 3 bases and J by 1 base, with 9 bases between. The CDR3 loop reads CASSFVGSQETQYF. The CDR3, as DNA: TGTGCCAGCAGCTTTGTCGGGTCCCAAGAGACCCAGTACTTC.

The rearrangement joins TRBV2 to TRBJ1-5; weak D call: TRBD1 (6 bases). Germline-derived CDR1 and CDR2 are SNHLY and FYNNEI. This CDR3 has 15 amino acids. Trimming cost V 4 bases and J 8 bases, with 18 bases left between them. The DNA of the CDR3 is TGTGCCAGCAGTGTCTCGGACAGTGGCCTAGAGCCCCAGCATTTT. This sequence encodes CASSVSDSGLEPQHF.

The chain is built from TRBV9 and TRBJ2-7; 10 bases agree with TRBD1. V dropped 4 bases and J dropped 4; count of bases not matched to a gene: 5. This CDR3 is 14 amino acids long. Germline V gene sequence: CDR1 SGDLS, CDR2 YYNGEE. The CDR3 sequence: CASSQEGQGYEQYF. The CDR3 DNA sequence: TGTGCCAGCAGCCAGGAGGGACAGGGGTACGAGCAGTACTTC.

This chain links TRBV5-6 with TRBJ2-1; TRBD2 matches 10 bases. Losses at the gene ends were 2 bases for V and 4 bases for J; bases not matched to a gene: 3. The CDR3 is 15 residues long. Germline V gene sequence: CDR1 SGHDT, CDR2 YYEEEE. In nucleotides, the CDR3 is TGTGCCAGCAGCTTCACTAGCGGGGATTACAATGAGCAGTTCTTC. It is translated as CASSFTSGDYNEQFF.

The chain has TRBV7-6 and TRBJ2-6, with 7 bases lining up with TRBD1. The CDR3 runs 18 residues. Germline V gene sequence: CDR1 SGHVS, CDR2 FNYEAQ. V gave up 7 bases and J gave up 0 bases; unmatched junction bases: 12. CDR3 DNA: TGTGCCAGCACCACGTACGGGACAGCCCGCTCTGGGGCCAACGTCCTGACTTTC. Encoded protein: CASTTYGTARSGANVLTF.

The chain uses TRBV28 and TRBJ1-2; D gene ambiguous. The CDR3 covers 15 residues. CDR1 is MDHEN and CDR2 is SYDVKM in the germline V gene. V lost 5 bases and J 6 bases, leaving 19 bases between the germline ends. In nucleotides, the CDR3 is TGTGCCAGCAGTCCGAGACCCGGGAGTATAAATGGCTACACCTTC. It specifies CASSPRPGSINGYTF.

This rearrangement joins TRBV7-9 to TRBJ2-3, with 9 bases aligning to TRBD2. CDR1 and CDR2 from the germline V gene are SEHNR and FQNEAQ (reference sequence). The CDR3 length is 15 residues. Trimming removed 4 bases from V and 2 bases from J; junction bases left unmatched: 4. The CDR3 here is CASSSSGGHTDTQYF. The CDR3 coding sequence is TGTGCCAGCAGCTCAAGCGGGGGGCACACAGATACGCAGTATTTT.

The chain carries TRBV18 and TRBJ2-3, with 11 bases matching TRBD2. Unmatched junction bases numbered 5, after V lost 2 bases and J lost 1 base. This CDR3 is 17 amino acids long. CDR1 is KGHSH, CDR2 LQKENI, per germline. The CDR3 DNA reads TGTGCCAGCTCACCAATTCTACTAGCGGGGGGCACAGATACGCAGTATTTT. This translates into CASSPILLAGGTDTQYF.

The J gene is TRBJ1-1, the V gene TRBV5-1; D is perhaps TRBD1 (6 bases). The CDR3 consists of 16 residues. Trimming removed 5 bases from V and 4 bases from J, with 21 bases in between. The germline V gene has CDR1 SGHRS and CDR2 YFSETQ. The CDR3, as DNA: TGCGCCAGCAGTCCTACCACAGGGCTTGTAAGCACTGAAGCTTTCTTT. This encodes CASSPTTGLVSTEAFF.

The CDR3 loop is CASSFSRGNEQFF. In DNA, the CDR3 is TGTGCCAGCAGCTTTTCCAGGGGGAATGAGCAGTTCTTC. The chain uses TRBV11-2 and TRBJ2-1, with 7 nucleotides matching TRBD1. There are 13 residues in the CDR3. V gave up 3 bases and J gave up 7 bases; unmatched junction bases: 3. Germline CDR1 reads SGHAT; CDR2 reads FQNNGV.

This clone appeared once. This chain links TRBV5-8 with TRBJ2-1; D is possibly TRBD2 (6 bases). V lost 4 bases, J lost 4 bases, and 15 bases lay in between. The CDR3 has 15 residues. In germline, CDR1 is SGHTS, CDR2 YDEGEE. CDR3 bases: TGTGCCAGCAGCCATAGGACTAACTCATACAATGAGCAGTTCTTC. It codes for CASSHRTNSYNEQFF.

The V call is TRBV7-9, the J call TRBJ1-2; 7 positions match TRBD1. The CDR3 runs 15 residues. Germline trimming cut 5 bases from V and 4 bases from J; bases unmatched to any gene: 10. The germline gives CDR1 SEHNR, CDR2 FQNEAQ (reference sequence). CDR3: CASSARDSDVYGYTF. The CDR3, as DNA: TGTGCCAGCAGCGCTCGGGACAGTGACGTCTATGGCTACACCTTC.

The chain carries TRBV30 and TRBJ1-6; the D gene is possibly TRBD1 (6 bases). Trimming shortened V by 0 bases and J by 7 bases, and 7 bases separated the two germline ends. The CDR3 has 13 amino acids. Germline CDR1 and CDR2: GTSNPN and SVGIG (reference sequence). For the CDR3, the DNA is TGTGCCTGGAGTGTACAGGGAAATTCACCCCTCCACTTT. Translation gives CAWSVQGNSPLHF.

This clone has a single count. The V gene is TRBV7-9, the J gene TRBJ2-1; 8 bases map to TRBD1. The CDR3 contains 18 residues. The V segment lost 2 bases and the J segment 6 bases; nucleotides outside the gene matches: 15. The germline gives CDR1 SEHNR, CDR2 FQNEAQ (reference sequence). CDR3 region: CASSLPPLLDRGTNEQFF. The CDR3 region has the DNA TGTGCCAGCAGCTTACCCCCCCTTCTTGACAGGGGTACCAATGAGCAGTTCTTC.

CDR3 amino acids: CASGLWGMDRGEQYF. DNA of the CDR3: TGTGCTAGTGGTTTGTGGGGGATGGACAGGGGCGAGCAGTACTTC. V gene TRBV12-5 combines with J gene TRBJ2-7, with 9 bases identical to TRBD1. The CDR3 is 15 amino acids. Unmatched junction bases numbered 8, after V lost 2 bases and J lost 6 bases. CDR1 and CDR2 (germline): LGHNT, FRNRAP.